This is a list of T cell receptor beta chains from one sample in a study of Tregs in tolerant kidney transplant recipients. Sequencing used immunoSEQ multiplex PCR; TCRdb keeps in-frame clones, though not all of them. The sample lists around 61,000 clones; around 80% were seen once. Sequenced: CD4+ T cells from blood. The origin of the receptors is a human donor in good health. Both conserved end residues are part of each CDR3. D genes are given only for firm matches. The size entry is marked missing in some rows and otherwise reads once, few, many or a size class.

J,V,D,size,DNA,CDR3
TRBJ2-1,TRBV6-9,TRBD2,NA,TGTGCCAGCAGGGCTCCGGGACTAGCGGGAGGGCACCATTTCAATGAGCAGTTCTTC,CASRAPGLAGGHHFNEQFF
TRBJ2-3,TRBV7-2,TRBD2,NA,TGTGCCAGCAGCTTACTAGCGGGGGGGGCAGATACGCAGTATTTT,CASSLLAGGADTQYF
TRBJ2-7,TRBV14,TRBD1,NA,TGTGCCAGCGGACAGGGGCCTTACGAGCAGTACTTC,CASGQGPYEQYF
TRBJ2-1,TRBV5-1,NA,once,TGCGCCAGCAGCTCCACGGGGGGCTGGGAAAGTGAGCAGTTCTTC,CASSSTGGWESEQFF
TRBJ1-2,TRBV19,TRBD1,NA,TGTGCCAGTAGTATCAGACAGGGGGATGGCTACACCTTC,CASSIRQGDGYTF
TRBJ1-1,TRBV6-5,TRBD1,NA,TGTGCCAGCCAGGGACAGATGAACACTGAAGCTTTCTTT,CASQGQMNTEAFF
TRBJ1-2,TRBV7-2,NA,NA,TGTGCCAGCAGCTTGTCCGGGAATAACGGCTACACCTTC,CASSLSGNNGYTF
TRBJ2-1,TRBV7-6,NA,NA,TGTGCCAGCAGCTTCCCCGCTAGCAGGTCCTACAATGAGCAGTTCTTC,CASSFPASRSYNEQFF
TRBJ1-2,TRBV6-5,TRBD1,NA,TGTGCCAGCAGACCCACAGGGGGCGGCTACACCTTC,CASRPTGGGYTF
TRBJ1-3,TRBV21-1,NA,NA,TGTGCCAGCAAGTCTTACCCTAAGGAAAACACCATATATTTT,CASKSYPKENTIYF
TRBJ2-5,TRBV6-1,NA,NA,TGTGCCAGCAGTGAACAGCGGCCCCGGGGAACCCAGTACTTC,CASSEQRPRGTQYF
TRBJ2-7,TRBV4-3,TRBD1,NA,TGCGCCAGCAGCCAAGGGGCAGGGGGCGGCGAGCAGTACTTC,CASSQGAGGGEQYF
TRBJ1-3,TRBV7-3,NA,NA,TGTGCCAGCAGCTTAACTGGCCTCCCTCGGGGAAACACCATATATTTT,CASSLTGLPRGNTIYF
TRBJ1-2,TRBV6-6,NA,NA,TGTGCCAGCAGACCTGGGACAAGCTATGGCTACACCTTC,CASRPGTSYGYTF
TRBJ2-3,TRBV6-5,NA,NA,TGTGCCAGCAGCCAAAACACAGATACGCAGTATTTT,CASSQNTDTQYF
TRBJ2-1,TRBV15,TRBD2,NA,TGTGCCACCAGCAGAGATAGGTCGGCTAGCGGACCCTACAATGAGCAGTTCTTC,CATSRDRSASGPYNEQFF
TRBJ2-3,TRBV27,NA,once,TGTGCCAGCAGTTTGGAAGGGGAAAGCACAGATACGCAGTATTTT,CASSLEGESTDTQYF
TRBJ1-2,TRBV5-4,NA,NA,TGTGCCAGCAGCTCCTTAGATGGCTACACCTTC,CASSSLDGYTF
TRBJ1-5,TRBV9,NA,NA,TGTGCCAGCAGCGTAGAACTGGGGGAGCCCCAGCATTTT,CASSVELGEPQHF